This T cell receptor (beta chain) came from a study of T-cell memory formation after mild COVID-19. This clonotype was recorded a few times. The antigen remains undetermined. Whole-study findings and limits: For contracting clones, CD4+ ones sat mainly in CM and EM, CD8+ in EMRA. Whereas later expanders leaned CD4+, clones contracting day 15 to 85 showed a balanced CD4/CD8 makeup. Pre-infection memory contained some responding clones, which suggested that cross-reactive memory had joined.

Germline V gene data show CDR1 as LGHDT and CDR2 as YNNKEL (reference sequence). The length of the CDR3 is 18 residues. J lost 0 bases, V lost 5 bases, and 8 bases had no gene match. Employing constant-segment primers, 5'RACE generated TCR alpha and TCR beta cDNA libraries bearing sample barcodes and UMIs. TCRdb analysed the 5' RACE reads with MiXCR anew, one entry per CDR3 protein. The sample consists of roughly 100,000 distinct CDR3 sequences, 9.5% to 15% of them appearing once. The sequence was obtained from an adult woman who had mild COVID-19 (a few samples of this study predate the infection). Cell type and time point are not known. J is TRBJ2-1 and V is TRBV3-1, with 12 nucleotides matching TRBD2. Sequencing was performed on PBMCs or a T cell subset sorted from them (not recorded which). CDR3 region: CASSSRTSGASSYNEQFF. DNA for the CDR3: TGTGCCAGCAGCTCCCGGACTAGCGGGGCGAGCTCCTACAATGAGCAGTTCTTC.